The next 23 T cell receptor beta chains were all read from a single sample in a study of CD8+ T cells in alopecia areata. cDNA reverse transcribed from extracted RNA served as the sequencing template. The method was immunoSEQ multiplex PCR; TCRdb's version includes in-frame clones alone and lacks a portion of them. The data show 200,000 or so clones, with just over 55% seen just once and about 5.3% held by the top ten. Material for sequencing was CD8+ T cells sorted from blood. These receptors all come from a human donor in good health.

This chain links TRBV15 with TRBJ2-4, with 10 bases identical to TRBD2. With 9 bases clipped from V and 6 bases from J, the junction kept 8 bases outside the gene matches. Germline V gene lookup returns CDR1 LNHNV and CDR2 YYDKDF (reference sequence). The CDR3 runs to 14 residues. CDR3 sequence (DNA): TGTGCCACAGGAGCGGGGGGGAACGGAAACATTCAGTACTTC. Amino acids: CATGAGGNGNIQYF.

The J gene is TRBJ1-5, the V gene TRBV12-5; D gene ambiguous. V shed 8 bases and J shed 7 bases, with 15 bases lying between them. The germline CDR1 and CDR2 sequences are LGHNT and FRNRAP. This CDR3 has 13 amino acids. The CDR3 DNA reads TGTGCTAGTTCGGGGATTTCGATCCAGCCCCAGCATTTT. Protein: CASSGISIQPQHF.

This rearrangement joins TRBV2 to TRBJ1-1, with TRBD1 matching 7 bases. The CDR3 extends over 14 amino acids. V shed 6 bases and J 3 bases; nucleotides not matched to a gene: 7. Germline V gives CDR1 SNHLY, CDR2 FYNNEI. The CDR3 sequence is CASRNPQGDTEAFF. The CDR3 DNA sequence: TGTGCCAGCAGGAACCCCCAGGGGGACACTGAAGCTTTCTTT.

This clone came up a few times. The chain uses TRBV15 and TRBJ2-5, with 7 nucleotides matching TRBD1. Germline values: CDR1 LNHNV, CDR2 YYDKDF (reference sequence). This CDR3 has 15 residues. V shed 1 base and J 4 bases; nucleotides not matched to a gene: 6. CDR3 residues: CATSRVGRGSETQYF. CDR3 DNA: TGTGCCACCAGCAGAGTAGGCAGGGGGTCAGAGACCCAGTACTTC.

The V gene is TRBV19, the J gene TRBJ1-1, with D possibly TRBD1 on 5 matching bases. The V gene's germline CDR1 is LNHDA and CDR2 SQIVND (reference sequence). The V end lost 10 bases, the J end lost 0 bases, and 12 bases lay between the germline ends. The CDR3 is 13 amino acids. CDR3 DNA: TGTGCCATTACAGACAGATTGAACACTGAAGCTTTCTTT. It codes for CAITDRLNTEAFF.

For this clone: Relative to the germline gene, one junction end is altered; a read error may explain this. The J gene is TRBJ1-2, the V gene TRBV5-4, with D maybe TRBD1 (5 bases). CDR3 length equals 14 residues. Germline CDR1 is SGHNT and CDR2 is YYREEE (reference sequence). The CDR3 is CASTLRGDNYGYTF. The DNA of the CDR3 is TGTGCCAGCACCTTGCGGGGGGATAACTATGGCTACACCTTC.

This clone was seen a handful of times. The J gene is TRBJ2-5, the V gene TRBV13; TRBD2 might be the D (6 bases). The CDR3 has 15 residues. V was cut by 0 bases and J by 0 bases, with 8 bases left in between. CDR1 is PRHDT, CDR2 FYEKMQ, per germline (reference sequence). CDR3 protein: CASSLGLAHQETQYF. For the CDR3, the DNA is TGTGCCAGCAGCTTAGGACTAGCACACCAAGAGACCCAGTACTTC.

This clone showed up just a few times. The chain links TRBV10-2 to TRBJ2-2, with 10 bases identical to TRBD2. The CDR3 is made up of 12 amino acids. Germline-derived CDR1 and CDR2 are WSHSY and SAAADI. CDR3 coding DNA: TGCGCACGCGGGACTAGCGTCGGGGAGCTGTTTTTT. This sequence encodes CARGTSVGELFF.

CDR3 sequence (DNA): TGTGCCAGCAGCACCGGACTAGTTTCTGATACGCAGTATTTT. Protein sequence: CASSTGLVSDTQYF. The chain has TRBV6-5 and TRBJ2-3; 7 bases are a match to TRBD2. The CDR3 spans 14 residues. Germline loops: CDR1 MNHEY, CDR2 SVGAGI. V lost 6 bases and J lost 6; bases outside the gene matches: 9.

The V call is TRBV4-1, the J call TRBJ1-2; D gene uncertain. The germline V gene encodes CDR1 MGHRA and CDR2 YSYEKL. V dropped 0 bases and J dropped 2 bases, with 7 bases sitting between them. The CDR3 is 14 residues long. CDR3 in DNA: TGCGCCAGCAGCCAAGAAACGGTCAACTATGGCTACACCTTC. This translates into CASSQETVNYGYTF.

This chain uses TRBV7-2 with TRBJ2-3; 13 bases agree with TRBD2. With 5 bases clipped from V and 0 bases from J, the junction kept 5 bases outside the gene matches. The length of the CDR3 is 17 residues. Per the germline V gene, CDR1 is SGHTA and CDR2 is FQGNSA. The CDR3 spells CASSQGLAGTSTDTQYF. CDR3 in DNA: TGTGCCAGCAGCCAGGGACTAGCGGGGACTAGCACAGATACGCAGTATTTT.

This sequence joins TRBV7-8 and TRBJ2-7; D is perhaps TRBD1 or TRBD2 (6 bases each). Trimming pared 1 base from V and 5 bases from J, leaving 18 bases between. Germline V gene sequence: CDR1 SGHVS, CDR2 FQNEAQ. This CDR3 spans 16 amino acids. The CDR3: CASSLGGRGLIDEQYF. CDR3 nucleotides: TGTGCCAGCAGCTTAGGAGGCCGGGGGCTAATCGACGAGCAGTACTTC.

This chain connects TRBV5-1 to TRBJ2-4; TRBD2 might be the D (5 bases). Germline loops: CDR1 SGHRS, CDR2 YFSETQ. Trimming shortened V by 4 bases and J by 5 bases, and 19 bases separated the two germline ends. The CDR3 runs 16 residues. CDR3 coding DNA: TGCGCCAGCAGCCCCACTCAGGTAGCGTTCGAAAACATTCAGTACTTC. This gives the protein CASSPTQVAFENIQYF.

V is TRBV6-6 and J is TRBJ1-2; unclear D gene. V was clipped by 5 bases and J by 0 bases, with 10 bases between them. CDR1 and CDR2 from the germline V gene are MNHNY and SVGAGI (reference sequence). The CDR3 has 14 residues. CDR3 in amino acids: CASSQASANYGYTF. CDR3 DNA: TGTGCCAGCAGTCAGGCTTCAGCTAACTATGGCTACACCTTC.

Here the CDR3 DNA reads TGTGCCAGCAGCTTAGTCGGACAGGGATATGGCTACACCTTC. It translates to CASSLVGQGYGYTF. The chain uses TRBV7-9 and TRBJ1-2; 8 bases are shared with TRBD1. The CDR3 is 14 amino acids. The germline CDR1 and CDR2 sequences are SEHNR and FQNEAQ (reference sequence). Unmatched junction bases numbered 3, after V lost 1 base and J lost 5 bases.

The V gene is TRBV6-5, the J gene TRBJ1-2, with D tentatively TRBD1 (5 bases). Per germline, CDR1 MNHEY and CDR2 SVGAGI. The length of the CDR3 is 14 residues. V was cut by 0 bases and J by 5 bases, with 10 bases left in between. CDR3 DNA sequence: TGTGCCAGCAGTTACTCAGGCAGGGATTATGGCTACACCTTC. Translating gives CASSYSGRDYGYTF.

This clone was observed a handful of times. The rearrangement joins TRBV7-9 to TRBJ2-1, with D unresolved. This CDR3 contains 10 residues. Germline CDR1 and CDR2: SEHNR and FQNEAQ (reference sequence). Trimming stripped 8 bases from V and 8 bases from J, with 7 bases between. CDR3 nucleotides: TGTGCCAGCTCCTGGTATGAGCAGTTCTTC. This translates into CASSWYEQFF.

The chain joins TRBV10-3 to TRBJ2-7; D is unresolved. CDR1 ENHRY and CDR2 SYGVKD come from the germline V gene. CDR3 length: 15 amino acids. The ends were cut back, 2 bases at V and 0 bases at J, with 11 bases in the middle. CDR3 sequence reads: CAISEGRQDSYEQYF. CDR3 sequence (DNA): TGTGCCATCAGTGAGGGGCGGCAGGACTCCTACGAGCAGTACTTC.

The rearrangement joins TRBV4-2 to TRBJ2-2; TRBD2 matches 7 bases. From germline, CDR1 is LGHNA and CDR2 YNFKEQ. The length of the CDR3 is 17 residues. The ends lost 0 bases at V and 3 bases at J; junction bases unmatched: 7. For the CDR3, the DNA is TGTGCCAGCAGCCAAGATTGGCTAGCGGACTACACCGGGGAGCTGTTTTTT. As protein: CASSQDWLADYTGELFF.

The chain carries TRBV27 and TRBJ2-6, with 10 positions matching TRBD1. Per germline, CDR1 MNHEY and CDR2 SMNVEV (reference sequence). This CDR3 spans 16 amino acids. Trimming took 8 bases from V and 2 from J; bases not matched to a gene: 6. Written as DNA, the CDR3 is TGTGCCAGCCGACAGGGGGCGTACCCTGGGGCCAACGTCCTGACTTTC. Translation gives CASRQGAYPGANVLTF. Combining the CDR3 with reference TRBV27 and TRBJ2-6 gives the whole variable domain EAQVTQNPRYLITVTGKKLTVTCSQNMNHEYMSWYRQDPGLGLRQIYYSMNVEVTDKGDVPEGYKVSRKEKRNFPLILESPSPNQTSLYFCASRQGAYPGANVLTFGAGSRLTVL.

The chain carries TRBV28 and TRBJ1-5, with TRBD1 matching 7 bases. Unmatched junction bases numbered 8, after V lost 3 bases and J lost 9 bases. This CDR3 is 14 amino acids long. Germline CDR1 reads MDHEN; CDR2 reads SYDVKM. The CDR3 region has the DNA TGTGCCAGCAGTTTCGACAGGGCTGGGGGGCCCCAGCATTTT. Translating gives CASSFDRAGGPQHF.

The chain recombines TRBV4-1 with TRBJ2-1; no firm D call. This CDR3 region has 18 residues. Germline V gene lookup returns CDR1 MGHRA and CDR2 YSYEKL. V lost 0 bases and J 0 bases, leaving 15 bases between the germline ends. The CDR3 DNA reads TGCGCCAGCAGCCAAGAACCCCGACCATCCAGCTCCTACAATGAGCAGTTCTTC. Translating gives CASSQEPRPSSSYNEQFF.

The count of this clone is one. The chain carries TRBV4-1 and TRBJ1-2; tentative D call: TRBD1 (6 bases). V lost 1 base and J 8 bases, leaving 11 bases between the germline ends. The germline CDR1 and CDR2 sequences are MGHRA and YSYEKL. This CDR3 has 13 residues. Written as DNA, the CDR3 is TGCGCCAGCAGCCAAGGGGGGGCGAACGGCTACACCTTC. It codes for CASSQGGANGYTF.